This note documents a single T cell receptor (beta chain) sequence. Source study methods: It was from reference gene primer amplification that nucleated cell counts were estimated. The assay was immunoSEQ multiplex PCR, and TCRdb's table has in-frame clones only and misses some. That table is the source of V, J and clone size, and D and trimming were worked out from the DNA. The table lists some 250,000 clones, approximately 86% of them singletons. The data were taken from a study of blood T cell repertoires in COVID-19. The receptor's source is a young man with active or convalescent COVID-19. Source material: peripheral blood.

Here the CDR3 reads CASSVSRNTGELFF. The CDR3 DNA reads TGTGCCAGCAGTGTTAGCAGGAACACCGGGGAGCTGTTTTTT. The chain recombines TRBV2 with TRBJ2-2, with no clear D. The CDR3 contains 14 residues. Trimming left V 4 bases short and J 1 base short, with 7 bases between. The germline V gene has CDR1 SNHLY and CDR2 FYNNEI.